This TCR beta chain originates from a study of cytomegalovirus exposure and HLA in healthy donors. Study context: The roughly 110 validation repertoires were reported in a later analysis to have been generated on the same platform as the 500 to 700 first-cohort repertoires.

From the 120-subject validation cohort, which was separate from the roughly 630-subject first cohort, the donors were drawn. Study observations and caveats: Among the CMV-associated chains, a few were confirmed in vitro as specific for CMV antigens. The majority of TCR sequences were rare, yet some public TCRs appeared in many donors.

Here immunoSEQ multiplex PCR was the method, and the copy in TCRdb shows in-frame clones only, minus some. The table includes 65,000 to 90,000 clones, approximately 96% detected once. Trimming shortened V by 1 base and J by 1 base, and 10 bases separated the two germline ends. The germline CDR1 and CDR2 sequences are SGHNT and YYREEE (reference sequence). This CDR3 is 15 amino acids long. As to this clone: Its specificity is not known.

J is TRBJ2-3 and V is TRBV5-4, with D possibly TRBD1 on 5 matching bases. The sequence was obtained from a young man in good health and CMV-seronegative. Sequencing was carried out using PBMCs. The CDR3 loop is CASSLPGMGTDTQYF. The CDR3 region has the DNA TGTGCCAGCAGCTTGCCAGGGATGGGCACAGATACGCAGTATTTT.